This T cell receptor beta chain is from a study of T cells after yellow fever vaccination. To note about this clonotype: The target antigen is unknown.

A process of 5'RACE template switching, which added a universal primer site and UMIs, was used to make TCR cDNA. TCRdb redid the calling of the 5' RACE reads with MiXCR, one entry per CDR3 protein. This table holds some 350,000 distinct CDR3 sequences, 7.5% to 9% found once. Findings of the study overall: Most primary-vaccination clones recurred post-booster (approximately 95% CD4, around 90% CD8).

This CDR3 region has 11 residues. Trimming pared 2 bases from V and 8 bases from J, leaving 6 bases between. Germline CDR1 is GTSNPN and CDR2 is SVGIG (reference sequence). The clonotype originates from a man aged 18 to 30 who received the YFV17D yellow fever vaccine. The gene calls are TRBV30 and TRBJ2-2; D ambiguous. The sample was PBMCs, taken on the day of the first yellow fever vaccination. The DNA of the CDR3 is TGTGCCTGGAGTCGCAGTGGGGAGCTGTTTTTT. Translated, it gives CAWSRSGELFF.